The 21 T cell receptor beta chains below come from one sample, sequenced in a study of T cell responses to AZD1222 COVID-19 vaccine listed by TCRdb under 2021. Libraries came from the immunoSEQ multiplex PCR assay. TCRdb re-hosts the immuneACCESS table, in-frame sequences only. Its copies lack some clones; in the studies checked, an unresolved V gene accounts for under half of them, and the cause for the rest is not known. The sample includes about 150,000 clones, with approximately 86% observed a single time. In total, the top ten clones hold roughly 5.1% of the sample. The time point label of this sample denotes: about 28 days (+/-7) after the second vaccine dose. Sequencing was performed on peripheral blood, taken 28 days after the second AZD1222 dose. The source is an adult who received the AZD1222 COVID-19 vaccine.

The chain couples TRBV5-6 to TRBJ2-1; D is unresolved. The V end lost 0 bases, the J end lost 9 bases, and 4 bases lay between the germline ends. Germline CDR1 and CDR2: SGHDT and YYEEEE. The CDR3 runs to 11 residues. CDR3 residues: CASSLGSEQFF. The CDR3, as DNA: TGTGCCAGCAGCTTGGGCAGTGAGCAGTTCTTC. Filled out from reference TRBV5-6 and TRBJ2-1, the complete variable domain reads DAGVTQSPTHLIKTRGQQVTLRCSPKSGHDTVSWYQQALGQGPQFIFQYYEEEERQRGNFPDRFSGHQFPNYSSELNVNALLLGDSALYLCASSLGSEQFFGPGTRLTVL.

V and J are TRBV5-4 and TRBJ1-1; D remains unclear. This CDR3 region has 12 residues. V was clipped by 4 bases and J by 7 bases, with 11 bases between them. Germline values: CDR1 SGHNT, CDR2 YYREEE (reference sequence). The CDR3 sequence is CASSTLGREAFF. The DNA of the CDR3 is TGTGCCAGCAGCACCCTCGGCCGTGAAGCTTTCTTT.

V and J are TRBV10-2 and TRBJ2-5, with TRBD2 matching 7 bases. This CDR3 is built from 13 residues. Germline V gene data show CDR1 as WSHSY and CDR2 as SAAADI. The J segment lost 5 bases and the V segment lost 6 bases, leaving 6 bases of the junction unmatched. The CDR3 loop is CASSPTSRETQYF. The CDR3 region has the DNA TGCGCCAGCAGCCCGACTAGCAGGGAGACCCAGTACTTC.

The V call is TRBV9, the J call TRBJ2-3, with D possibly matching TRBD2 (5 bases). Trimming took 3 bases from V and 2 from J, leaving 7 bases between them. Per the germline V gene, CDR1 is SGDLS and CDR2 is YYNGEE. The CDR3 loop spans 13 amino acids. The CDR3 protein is CASSGGSTDTQYF. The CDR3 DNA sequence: TGTGCCAGCAGCGGAGGGTCCACAGATACGCAGTATTTT.

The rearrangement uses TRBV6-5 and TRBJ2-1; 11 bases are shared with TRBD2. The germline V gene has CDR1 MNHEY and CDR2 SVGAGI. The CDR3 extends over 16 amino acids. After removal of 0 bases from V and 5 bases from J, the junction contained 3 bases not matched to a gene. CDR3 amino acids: CASSYSTSGGHNEQFF. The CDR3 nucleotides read TGTGCCAGCAGTTACTCAACTAGCGGGGGCCACAATGAGCAGTTCTTC.

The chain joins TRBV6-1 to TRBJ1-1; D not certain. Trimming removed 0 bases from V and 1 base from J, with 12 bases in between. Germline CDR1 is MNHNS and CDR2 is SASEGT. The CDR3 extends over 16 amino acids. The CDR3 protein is CASSEARLGWNTEAFF. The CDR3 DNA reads TGTGCCAGCAGTGAAGCCCGCCTTGGATGGAACACTGAAGCTTTCTTT.

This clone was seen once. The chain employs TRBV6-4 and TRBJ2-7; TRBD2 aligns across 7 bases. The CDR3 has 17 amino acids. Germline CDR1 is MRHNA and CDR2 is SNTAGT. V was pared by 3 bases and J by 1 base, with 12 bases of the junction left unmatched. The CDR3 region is CASSDNCGGDKSYEQYF. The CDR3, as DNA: TGTGCCAGCAGTGATAACTGCGGGGGAGACAAATCCTACGAGCAGTACTTC.

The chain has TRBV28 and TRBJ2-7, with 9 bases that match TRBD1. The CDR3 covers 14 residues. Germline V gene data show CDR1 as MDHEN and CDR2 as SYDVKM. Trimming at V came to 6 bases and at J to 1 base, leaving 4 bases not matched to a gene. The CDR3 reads CASRGQGASYEQYF. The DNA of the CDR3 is TGTGCCAGCAGGGGACAGGGAGCTTCCTACGAGCAGTACTTC.

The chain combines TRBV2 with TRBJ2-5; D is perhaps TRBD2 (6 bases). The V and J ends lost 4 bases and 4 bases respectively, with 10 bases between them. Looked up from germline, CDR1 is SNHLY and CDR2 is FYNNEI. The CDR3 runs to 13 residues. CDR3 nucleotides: TGTGCCAGCAGTGTGGAGGGGAGAGAGACCCAGTACTTC. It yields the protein CASSVEGRETQYF.

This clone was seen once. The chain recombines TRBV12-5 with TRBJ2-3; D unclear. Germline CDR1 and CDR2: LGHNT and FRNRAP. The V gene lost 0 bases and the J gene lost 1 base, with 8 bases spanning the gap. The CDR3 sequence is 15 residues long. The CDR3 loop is CASGLVMSRTDTQYF. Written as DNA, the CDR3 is TGTGCTAGTGGTTTGGTAATGAGTCGCACAGATACGCAGTATTTT. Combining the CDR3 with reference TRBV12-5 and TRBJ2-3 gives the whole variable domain DARVTQTPRHKVTEMGQEVTMRCQPILGHNTVFWYRQTMMQGLELLAYFRNRAPLDDSGMPKDRFSAEMPDATLATLKIQPSEPRDSAVYFCASGLVMSRTDTQYFGPGTRLTVL.

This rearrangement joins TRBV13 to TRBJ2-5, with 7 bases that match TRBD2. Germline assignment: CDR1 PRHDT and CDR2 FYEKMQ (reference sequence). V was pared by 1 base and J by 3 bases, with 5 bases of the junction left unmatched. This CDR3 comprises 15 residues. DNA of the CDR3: TGTGCCAGCAGCTTAGACCCTAGCGGCGAAGAGACCCAGTACTTC. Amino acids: CASSLDPSGEETQYF.

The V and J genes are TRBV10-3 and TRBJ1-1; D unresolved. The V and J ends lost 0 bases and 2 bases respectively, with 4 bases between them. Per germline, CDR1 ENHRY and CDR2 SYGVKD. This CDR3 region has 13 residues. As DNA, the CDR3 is TGTGCCATCAGTGAGTCCTTCAACACTGAAGCTTTCTTT. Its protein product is CAISESFNTEAFF.

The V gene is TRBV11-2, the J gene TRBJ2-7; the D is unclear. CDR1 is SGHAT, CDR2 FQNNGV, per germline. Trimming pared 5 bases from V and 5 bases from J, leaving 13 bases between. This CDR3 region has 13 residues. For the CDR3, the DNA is TGTGCCAGCAGCCCAGTGGTTGCCGACGAGCAGTACTTC. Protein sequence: CASSPVVADEQYF.

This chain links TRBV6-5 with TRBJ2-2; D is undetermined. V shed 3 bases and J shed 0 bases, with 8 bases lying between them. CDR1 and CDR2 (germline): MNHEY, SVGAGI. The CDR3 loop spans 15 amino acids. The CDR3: CASSYLASNTGELFF. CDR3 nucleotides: TGTGCCAGCAGTTATCTGGCCTCGAACACCGGGGAGCTGTTTTTT.

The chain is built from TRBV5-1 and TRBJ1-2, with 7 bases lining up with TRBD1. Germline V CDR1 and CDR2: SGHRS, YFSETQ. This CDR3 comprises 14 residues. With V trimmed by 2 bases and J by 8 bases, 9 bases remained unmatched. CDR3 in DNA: TGCGCCAGCAGCTTCCGGGGAGAGGACAGGGGCTACACCTTC. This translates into CASSFRGEDRGYTF.

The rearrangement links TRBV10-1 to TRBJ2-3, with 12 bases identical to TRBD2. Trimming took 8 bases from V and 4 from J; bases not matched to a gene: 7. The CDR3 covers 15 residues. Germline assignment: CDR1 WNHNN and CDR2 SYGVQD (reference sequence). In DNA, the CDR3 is TGCGCCAGCTCCTCTAGCGGGAGGGACTCAGATACGCAGTATTTT. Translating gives CASSSSGRDSDTQYF.

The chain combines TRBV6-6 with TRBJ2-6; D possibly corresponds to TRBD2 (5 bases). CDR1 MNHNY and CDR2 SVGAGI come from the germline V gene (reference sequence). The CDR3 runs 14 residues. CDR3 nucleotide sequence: TGTGCAGGCAGGAGGCTCTCTGGGGCCAACGTCCTGACTTTC. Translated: CAGRRLSGANVLTF.

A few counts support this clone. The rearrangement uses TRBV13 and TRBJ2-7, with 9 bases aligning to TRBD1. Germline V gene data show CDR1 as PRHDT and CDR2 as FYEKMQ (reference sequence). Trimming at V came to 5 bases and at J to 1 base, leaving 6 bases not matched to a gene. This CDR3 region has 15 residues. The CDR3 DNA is TGTGCCAGCAGCCCCCCTGGACAGGGGTCCTACGAGCAGTACTTC. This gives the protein CASSPPGQGSYEQYF.

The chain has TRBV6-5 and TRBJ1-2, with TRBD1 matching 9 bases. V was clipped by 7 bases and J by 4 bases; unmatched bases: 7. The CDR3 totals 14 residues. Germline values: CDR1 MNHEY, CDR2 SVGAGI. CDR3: CASTGQGMVYGYTF. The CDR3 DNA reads TGTGCCAGCACCGGACAGGGGATGGTCTATGGCTACACCTTC.

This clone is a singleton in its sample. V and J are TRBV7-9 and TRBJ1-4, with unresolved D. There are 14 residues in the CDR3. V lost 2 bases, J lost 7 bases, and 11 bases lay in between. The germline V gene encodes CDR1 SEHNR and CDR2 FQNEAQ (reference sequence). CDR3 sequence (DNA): TGTGCCAGCAGCTTAATGGGTTCGGGTGAAAAACTGTTTTTT. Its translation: CASSLMGSGEKLFF.

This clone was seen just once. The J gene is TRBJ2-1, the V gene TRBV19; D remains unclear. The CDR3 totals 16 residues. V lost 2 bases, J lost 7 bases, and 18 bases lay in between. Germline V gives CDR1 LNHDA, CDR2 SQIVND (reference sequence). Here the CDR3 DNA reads TGTGCCAGTAGTATAAGATGGGGTAGCCCTGGGAATGAGCAGTTCTTC. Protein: CASSIRWGSPGNEQFF.